This entry concerns a single T cell receptor beta chain. Its antigen is still unknown. The data were taken from a study of radiotherapy plus CTLA-4 blockade in lung cancer. Study information: Of the patients, roughly 20% showed objective responses and around 32% attained disease control.

The table came from immunoSEQ multiplex PCR; TCRdb's copy has only in-frame clones and leaves some out. The repertoire holds around 110,000 clones, with approximately 77% as singletons. Losses at the gene ends were 4 bases for V and 5 bases for J; bases not matched to a gene: 6. Germline loops: CDR1 SGHKS, CDR2 YYEKEE (reference sequence). The CDR3 length is 14 residues. Findings and caveats of the study: Subsequent to radiotherapy plus ipilimumab, tumor-derived TCR clones underwent expansion in blood.

The starting material was peripheral blood, obtained from a patient treated with radiotherapy plus ipilimumab. The sequence came from a human donor with non-small cell lung cancer that progressed on radiotherapy plus ipilimumab. Some clones in this sample may be carry-over from other donors' samples. The rearrangement uses TRBV5-5 and TRBJ1-2; 9 nucleotides align to TRBD1. The CDR3 DNA sequence: TGTGCCAGCAGCCGACAGGGGGTACCGTATGGCTACACCTTC. This gives the protein CASSRQGVPYGYTF.